Listed below are T cell receptor beta chains from one sample, sequenced in a study of OX40 agonist ivuxolimab in advanced cancers. Here immunoSEQ multiplex PCR was the method, and the copy in TCRdb shows in-frame clones only, minus some. The data hold about 18,000 clones, with just over 70% observed a single time. Sequencing used CD4+ or CD8+ T cells sorted from blood, obtained in a trial of the OX40 agonist ivuxolimab. These receptors were obtained from an adult with an advanced solid tumor such as melanoma, head and neck, liver or kidney cancer. Both conserved end residues are part of each CDR3. The order of the fields is D gene, clone size, J gene, V gene, CDR3 protein, CDR3 DNA. The D gene is left open where the match is weak. Some rows have no size entry. The others give once, few or many, or a class for an expanded clone.

TRBD1	NA	TRBJ2-7	TRBV27	CASSLGTGPEQYF	TGTGCCAGCAGTTTAGGGACAGGGCCCGAGCAGTACTTC
TRBD2	NA	TRBJ2-1	TRBV7-9	CASSTRAGGLSRNEQFF	TGTGCCAGCAGCACCAGAGCGGGAGGGTTGTCTCGCAATGAGCAGTTCTTC
NA	medium-sized	TRBJ1-1	TRBV27	CASSTPAGGEYTEAFF	TGTGCCAGCAGCACCCCAGCGGGGGGGGAGTACACTGAAGCTTTCTTT
NA	NA	TRBJ1-5	TRBV27	CASSITGYSNQPQHF	TGTGCCAGCAGTATAACAGGTTATAGCAATCAGCCCCAGCATTTT
TRBD1	NA	TRBJ2-1	TRBV5-8	CASSLGWDRGVDEQFF	TGTGCCAGCAGCTTGGGTTGGGACAGGGGTGTCGATGAGCAGTTCTTC
TRBD2	NA	TRBJ2-1	TRBV28	CASSFSASGSYEQFF	TGTGCCAGCAGTTTTTCGGCTAGCGGGAGCTATGAGCAGTTCTTC
NA	NA	TRBJ2-1	TRBV13	CASSLDAEQFF	TGTGCCAGCAGCTTAGACGCTGAGCAGTTCTTC
TRBD1	NA	TRBJ2-7	TRBV27	CASRPRDRVSYEQYF	TGTGCCAGCAGACCCCGAGACAGGGTCTCCTACGAGCAGTACTTC
NA	NA	TRBJ2-7	TRBV27	CVAGKPYEQYF	TGTGTCGCAGGGAAGCCCTACGAGCAGTACTTC
NA	NA	TRBJ1-1	TRBV11-2	CASSLNTEAFF	TGTGCCAGCAGCTTAAACACTGAAGCTTTCTTT
TRBD2	NA	TRBJ2-3	TRBV29-1	CSVAGLALGDTQYF	TGCAGCGTCGCGGGACTAGCGTTGGGAGATACGCAGTATTTT
NA	NA	TRBJ1-5	TRBV28	CASRSGNQPQHF	TGTGCCAGCCGGAGTGGCAATCAGCCCCAGCATTTT
NA	NA	TRBJ2-5	TRBV10-1	CASSEGIRETQYF	TGCGCCAGCAGTGAGGGGATTCGAGAGACCCAGTACTTC
TRBD2	NA	TRBJ2-5	TRBV12-5	CASGLARTGTSGSETQYF	TGTGCTAGTGGTTTGGCACGAACCGGGACTAGCGGGAGCGAGACCCAGTACTTC
NA	once	TRBJ2-5	TRBV21-1	CASILPPKREETQYF	TGTGCCAGCATCCTACCCCCGAAGCGGGAAGAGACCCAGTACTTC
NA	few	TRBJ1-6	TRBV19	CASSIGPNSPLHF	TGTGCCAGTAGTATAGGGCCAAATTCGCCCCTCCACTTT
NA	few	TRBJ1-1	TRBV7-2	CASSEDPGGYNTEAFF	TGTGCCAGCAGCGAGGACCCGGGGGGATACAACACTGAAGCTTTCTTT
TRBD2	NA	TRBJ2-3	TRBV11-2	CASSFALAAGDTQYF	TGTGCCAGCAGCTTTGCCCTAGCGGCAGGAGATACGCAGTATTTT
NA	once	TRBJ2-3	TRBV28	CASRVLLTGSTDTQYF	TGTGCCAGCAGGGTCCTCCTGACGGGTAGCACAGATACGCAGTATTTT
NA	NA	TRBJ2-7	TRBV6-1	CASSERTVTYEQYF	TGTGCCAGCAGTGAACGGACAGTAACCTACGAGCAGTACTTC
NA	NA	TRBJ2-1	TRBV28	CASSLSPDVTGPKHEQFF	TGTGCCAGCAGTTTATCCCCCGACGTGACGGGACCTAAGCATGAGCAGTTCTTC
NA	NA	TRBJ2-1	TRBV2	CASSEEGATPYNEQFF	TGTGCCAGCAGTGAAGAAGGAGCAACCCCCTACAATGAGCAGTTCTTC
TRBD2	NA	TRBJ2-1	TRBV7-9	CASSLGAGGSPGDEQFF	TGTGCCAGCAGCTTAGGGGCGGGAGGGTCGCCCGGGGATGAGCAGTTCTTC
NA	NA	TRBJ2-7	TRBV6-5	CASSLEGSGAEQYF	TGTGCCAGCAGCCTAGAGGGCTCCGGAGCCGAGCAGTACTTC
NA	NA	TRBJ1-2	TRBV5-4	CASSPTSTDYGYTF	TGTGCCAGCAGCCCGACATCCACGGACTATGGCTACACCTTC
TRBD2	NA	TRBJ2-7	TRBV30	CAWGLADEQYF	TGTGCCTGGGGACTAGCTGACGAGCAGTACTTC
NA	NA	TRBJ2-7	TRBV21-1	CASKTGTATYEQYF	TGTGCCAGCAAAACCGGGACGGCCACCTACGAGCAGTACTTC
NA	few	TRBJ1-4	TRBV10-1	CASSEGIGTNEKLFF	TGCGCCAGCAGTGAGGGAATTGGAACTAATGAAAAACTGTTTTTT
TRBD1	NA	TRBJ2-2	TRBV9	CASSVGVRGFTGELFF	TGTGCCAGCAGCGTAGGTGTCAGGGGGTTTACCGGGGAGCTGTTTTTT
TRBD1	NA	TRBJ2-7	TRBV5-1	CASSLEQGLYEQYF	TGCGCCAGCAGCTTGGAACAGGGGCTATACGAGCAGTACTTC
NA	NA	TRBJ2-4	TRBV7-2	CASSLQIAKNIQYF	TGTGCCAGCAGCTTACAGATAGCCAAAAACATTCAGTACTTC
TRBD1	NA	TRBJ1-4	TRBV11-1	CASSQTGVKEKLFF	TGTGCCAGCAGCCAGACAGGGGTTAAAGAAAAACTGTTTTTT
TRBD2	NA	TRBJ2-1	TRBV7-3	CASTSGRGGKNEQFF	TGTGCCAGCACTAGCGGGAGGGGAGGGAAGAATGAGCAGTTCTTC
NA	NA	TRBJ2-7	TRBV7-2	CASSLGGGNEQYF	TGTGCCAGCAGCTTAGGAGGAGGGAACGAGCAGTACTTC
NA	NA	TRBJ1-5	TRBV6-4	CASSDSRRGKQPQHF	TGTGCCAGCAGTGACTCCCGCAGGGGTAAGCAGCCCCAGCATTTT
NA	NA	TRBJ2-1	TRBV18	CASSDSSYNEQFF	TGTGCCAGCTCAGATAGCTCCTACAATGAGCAGTTCTTC
NA	NA	TRBJ2-7	TRBV19	CASSIAESYEQYF	TGTGCCAGTAGTATAGCGGAGAGCTACGAGCAGTACTTC
NA	NA	TRBJ2-3	TRBV15	CATSRISGSTDTQYF	TGTGCCACCAGCAGGATTAGCGGTAGCACAGATACGCAGTATTTT
NA	NA	TRBJ2-3	TRBV28	CASSLGLTGTDTQYF	TGTGCCAGCAGTTTAGGACTGACGGGAACAGATACGCAGTATTTT
NA	NA	TRBJ1-1	TRBV28	CASSLRGWGTEAFF	TGTGCCAGCAGCCTCCGTGGGTGGGGCACTGAAGCTTTCTTT
NA	NA	TRBJ2-1	TRBV28	CASSAIGNKNEQFF	TGTGCCAGCAGTGCCATAGGGAATAAGAATGAGCAGTTCTTC
NA	medium-sized	TRBJ2-1	TRBV6-1	CASSDGELAYNEQFF	TGTGCCAGCAGTGATGGGGAGCTGGCTTACAATGAGCAGTTCTTC
NA	NA	TRBJ2-5	TRBV27	CASSLTGSQETQYF	TGTGCCAGCAGTTTAACGGGATCCCAAGAGACCCAGTACTTC
TRBD2	NA	TRBJ2-7	TRBV6-5	CASSRGGVHEQYF	TGTGCCAGCAGTCGCGGGGGAGTCCACGAGCAGTACTTC